This TCR beta chain was identified during a study of T-cell reconstitution after alpha-beta-depleted transplantation in children. Whole-study results and caveats: Surviving recipient T cells and thymic progenitors underlay high day-60 TCRbeta diversity in some patients. By one year post-transplant, T-cell counts and diversity largely arose from T cells that were newly produced.

The CDR3 is made up of 17 amino acids. CDR1 KGHDR and CDR2 SFDVKD come from the germline V gene. V lost 5 bases, J lost 0 bases, and 2 bases stayed unmatched. This clonotype was observed a few times. No antigen is known for it. Preparation of the TCRbeta library was carried out with unique molecular identifiers. Using its own MiXCR run on the PCR reads, TCRdb lists one record per CDR3 protein. The sample lists about 400,000 distinct CDR3 sequences; around 16% were seen once. Here the sequenced sample was PBMCs, mostly from graft donor cells, taken 360 days after TCRalphabeta/CD19-depleted stem cell transplant. The chain carries TRBV24-1 and TRBJ2-2, with 13 positions matching TRBD2. The receptor was isolated from a boy under two years old who had a stem cell transplant for Wiskott-Aldrich syndrome, so the T cells may come from the graft donor. CDR3 residues: CATSGLAGGPNTGELFF. DNA of the CDR3: TGTGCCACCAGTGGACTAGCGGGAGGCCCGAACACCGGGGAGCTGTTTTTT.